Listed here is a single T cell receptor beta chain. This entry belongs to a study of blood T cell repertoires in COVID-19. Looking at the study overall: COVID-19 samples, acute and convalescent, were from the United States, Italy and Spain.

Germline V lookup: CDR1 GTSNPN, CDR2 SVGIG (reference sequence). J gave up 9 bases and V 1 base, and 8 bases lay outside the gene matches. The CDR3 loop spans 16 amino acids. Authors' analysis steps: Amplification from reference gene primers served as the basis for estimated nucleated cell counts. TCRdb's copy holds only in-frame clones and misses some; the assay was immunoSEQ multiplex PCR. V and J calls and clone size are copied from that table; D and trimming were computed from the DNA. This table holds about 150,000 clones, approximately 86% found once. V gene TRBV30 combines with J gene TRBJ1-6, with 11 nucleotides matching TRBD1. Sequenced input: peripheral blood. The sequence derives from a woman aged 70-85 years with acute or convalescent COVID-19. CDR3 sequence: CAWSGRTGGGGSPLHF. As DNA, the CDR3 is TGTGCCTGGAGTGGAAGGACAGGGGGCGGCGGTTCACCCCTCCACTTT.